The rows below give T cell receptor beta chains drawn from one sample of a study of graft-versus-host responses after intestinal transplantation. Profiled with immunoSEQ multiplex PCR; TCRdb holds only in-frame clones, not every one. The sample carries around 20,000 clones, less than 40% recorded once. This material consisted of alloreactive CD8+ T cells from a mixed lymphocyte reaction culture, taken before intestinal transplant. Every receptor here comes from a human patient who received an intestinal transplant. Both conserved end residues are part of each CDR3. A D gene is named only where the DNA matches it firmly. Size is stated for part of the rows, as once, few or many counts, or as a class when the clone is expanded.

J gene	clone size	D gene	V gene	CDR3 protein	CDR3 DNA
TRBJ1-2	medium-sized	TRBD1	TRBV5-6	CASSYGTDYYGYTF	TGTGCCAGCAGCTACGGGACAGATTACTATGGCTACACCTTC
TRBJ1-2	NA	NA	TRBV6-6	CASSYWGGYTF	TGTGCCAGCAGTTACTGGGGTGGCTACACCTTC
TRBJ2-2	NA	NA	TRBV7-6	CASSLATGELFF	TGTGCCAGCAGCTTAGCCACCGGGGAGCTGTTTTTT
TRBJ2-1	medium-sized	NA	TRBV4-2	CASSQDRGTPYNEQFF	TGTGCCAGCAGCCAAGACAGGGGTACCCCTTACAATGAGCAGTTCTTC
TRBJ2-7	NA	NA	TRBV29-1	CSGTKADTYEQYF	TGCAGCGGGACGAAAGCCGACACCTACGAGCAGTACTTC
TRBJ2-7	few	NA	TRBV7-9	CASSLIVGAYEQYF	TGTGCCAGCAGCTTAATTGTGGGGGCCTACGAGCAGTACTTC
TRBJ1-2	NA	NA	TRBV7-9	CASSGSGLGYTF	TGTGCCAGCAGCGGGTCAGGGCTTGGCTACACCTTC
TRBJ2-1	NA	NA	TRBV2	CAEGGGLHNEQFF	TGTGCTGAAGGGGGGGGCCTACACAATGAGCAGTTCTTC
TRBJ1-4	few	TRBD1	TRBV29-1	CSVAIPGQNEKLFF	TGCAGCGTTGCTATACCGGGACAGAATGAAAAACTGTTTTTT
TRBJ2-7	NA	NA	TRBV7-9	CASSLDDNSYEQYF	TGTGCCAGCAGCTTAGATGACAACTCCTACGAGCAGTACTTC
TRBJ2-2	few	TRBD1	TRBV28	CASSSPTGQYTGELFF	TGTGCCAGCAGCTCCCCCACGGGACAGTACACCGGGGAGCTGTTTTTT
TRBJ2-7	few	TRBD1	TRBV27	CASSLSGTGTSYEQYF	TGTGCCAGCAGTTTATCAGGGACAGGGACCTCCTACGAGCAGTACTTC
TRBJ2-7	once	NA	TRBV16	CASSPTAYEQYF	TGTGCCAGCAGCCCGACAGCCTACGAGCAGTACTTC
TRBJ1-2	NA	NA	TRBV27	CASSAFTTDYGYTF	TGTGCCAGCAGTGCATTCACGACGGACTATGGCTACACCTTC
TRBJ1-5	medium-sized	NA	TRBV27	CASRLSGYSNQPQHF	TGTGCCAGCAGACTCTCAGGTTATAGCAATCAGCCCCAGCATTTT
TRBJ1-2	once	NA	TRBV2	CASSENGLTAPYGYTF	TGTGCCAGCAGTGAAAATGGGTTAACTGCGCCATATGGCTACACCTTC
TRBJ2-7	NA	TRBD1	TRBV11-1	CASSLLTGEGYEQYF	TGTGCCAGCAGCCTCCTGACAGGGGAAGGGTACGAGCAGTACTTC
TRBJ2-2	few	NA	TRBV5-4	CASSLVSGSGELFF	TGTGCCAGCAGCTTGGTGTCGGGGAGCGGGGAGCTGTTTTTT
TRBJ2-7	medium-sized	NA	TRBV10-2	CASSESLDPTYF	TGCGCCAGCAGTGAGTCGCTCGACCCGACGTACTTC
TRBJ2-1	NA	TRBD1	TRBV6-5	CASGQGAYNEQFF	TGTGCCAGCGGCCAGGGGGCTTACAATGAGCAGTTCTTC
TRBJ2-5	NA	NA	TRBV6-1	CASSCGTPLETQYF	TGTGCCAGCAGTTGTGGCACCCCATTGGAGACCCAGTACTTC
TRBJ2-7	NA	TRBD1	TRBV4-1	CASSRDRAAYEQYF	TGCGCCAGCAGCCGGGACAGGGCGGCCTACGAGCAGTACTTC
TRBJ2-7	NA	TRBD2	TRBV28	CASSLFASGSYEQYF	TGTGCCAGCAGTTTATTTGCTAGCGGCTCCTACGAGCAGTACTTC
TRBJ2-7	NA	NA	TRBV6-1	CASSGLRSPYEQYF	TGTGCCAGCAGCGGACTGCGTTCACCCTACGAGCAGTACTTC
TRBJ2-3	NA	NA	TRBV4-1	CASSQVVGRVTDTQYF	TGCGCCAGCAGCCAAGTAGTGGGAAGGGTGACAGATACGCAGTATTTT